This passage covers 3 T cell receptor beta chains from one sample sequenced in a study of blood T cell repertoires in COVID-19. TCRdb's table, derived via immunoSEQ multiplex PCR, lists solely in-frame clones and lacks some. The sample holds 150,000 to 200,000 clones, approximately 80% seen once. The sample comprised PBMCs or T cells enriched from blood (not recorded which). These receptors were taken from a man aged 40-49 years who had recovered from COVID-19.

This sequence joins TRBV11-2 and TRBJ1-1; 7 nucleotides match TRBD1. V lost 8 bases and J lost 5; bases outside the gene matches: 8. The CDR3 has 13 residues. From germline, CDR1 is SGHAT and CDR2 FQNNGV. CDR3 region: CASGTHRGTEAFF. The CDR3 DNA follows: TGTGCCAGCGGCACTCACAGGGGTACTGAAGCTTTCTTT.

The chain uses TRBV3-1 (or the pseudogene TRBV3-2) and TRBJ1-2; maybe TRBD1 (5 bases). The germline CDR1 and CDR2 sequences are LGHDT and YNNKEL (reference sequence). This CDR3 has 13 residues. V was shortened by 0 bases and J by 4 bases, with 6 bases between the two germline ends. The CDR3 sequence: CASSQETVYGYTF. DNA for the CDR3: TGTGCCAGCAGCCAAGAGACAGTCTATGGCTACACCTTC.

J is TRBJ2-2 and V is TRBV2; tentatively, D is TRBD2 (5 bases). The CDR3 has 14 residues. Germline V gives CDR1 SNHLY, CDR2 FYNNEI. Trimming took off 7 bases at V and 0 bases at J, with 9 bases between the two ends. The CDR3 DNA is TGTGCCAGCAAATTAGCGACGAACACCGGGGAGCTGTTTTTT. Translated: CASKLATNTGELFF.